This TCR beta chain appears in the sequencing data of a study of shared clonotypes between healthy human individuals. Repertoires were generated with immunoSEQ multiplex PCR, while TCRdb's copy carries only in-frame clones and drops some. The sample carries 740,000 or so clones, around three quarters recorded once. V lost 3 bases and J 7 bases, leaving 16 bases between the germline ends. The CDR3 has 14 amino acids. Looked up from germline, CDR1 is MDHEN and CDR2 is SYDVKM. About this clone: Its cognate antigen is unknown.

Study results and limitations: The study drew on few donors, limiting represented genetic and exposure-history diversity. Across a handful of donors, naive CD4 shared around 5.3%, naive CD8 over 3%, memory CD4 over 2%, memory CD8 about 0.4%.

The chain combines TRBV28 with TRBJ2-7; possibly TRBD1 for D (6 bases). Sequenced sample: memory CD4+ T cells sorted from blood. Indicated subset: CD45RA-negative fraction. The clonotype originates from a woman in her 30s in good health. CDR3 sequence: CASSFYRALKEQYF. The CDR3 DNA reads as TGTGCCAGCAGTTTTTACAGGGCCTTGAAGGAGCAGTACTTC.